This TCR beta chain came from a study of blood T cell repertoires in COVID-19. Assay: immunoSEQ multiplex PCR; the TCRdb copy retains only in-frame clones and omits some. The sample records around 62,000 clones, approximately 88% being singletons. Germline V lookup: CDR1 SGHRS, CDR2 YFSETQ. This CDR3 is built from 15 residues. Trimming cost V 2 bases and J 2 bases, with 13 bases left between them. J is TRBJ2-5 and V is TRBV5-1, with D possibly matching TRBD2 (6 bases). Material: peripheral blood. The TCR originated in a man aged 45-60 years with active COVID-19. The CDR3 here is CASSFQYGGQETQYF. The CDR3 bases are TGCGCCAGCAGCTTTCAGTATGGAGGGCAAGAGACCCAGTACTTC.